This T cell receptor (beta chain) was recovered during a study of CD8 T cells in ankylosing spondylitis (dated by TCRdb to about 2017). At the level of the whole study: T cell receptor beta repertoires were profiled in healthy donors and ankylosing spondylitis patients so that disease-linked TCR variants could be found. The full study cohort was made up of about 24 ankylosing spondylitis patients and 108 healthy donors. Peripheral blood samples were taken, and synovial fluid was additionally collected from ankylosing spondylitis patients.

Beyond this particular receptor, the publication reports: Some TCR beta motif variants had previously been reported in synovial fluid and blood of reactive arthritis patients, which suggested common disease-initiation mechanisms. According to the report, matched synovial fluid samples from ankylosing spondylitis patients were significantly enriched for the disease-linked clones. In peripheral blood, the disease-linked clones were found at relatively low frequencies and had a CD8+ phenotype. Blood from ankylosing spondylitis patients appeared to be characterized by a TCR beta motif composed of eight highly homologous amino acid variants.

In this sample, this clonotype turned up once. Which antigen it targets is not known. The input lacks base qualities; no much larger clone sits a single base away. A solitary read yields weak support. Instrument on record: Illumina HiSeq 2500. Quantitative 5'-RACE with molecular barcodes was used to prepare TCR beta libraries. Under the source paper's analysis protocol: A new computational method, built on a probabilistic model of VDJ rearrangement, was used to identify disease-linked TCR variants. The public reads were reanalyzed by TCRdb: fastp trimming at Q25, MiXCR alignment, in-frame beta chains only. Duplicate CDR3 protein sequences are folded into a single record with the most common DNA and genes. What appears here as the V and J calls and clone size reflects TCRdb's work, not the paper's. Across this sample there are some 840,000 distinct CDR3 sequences, with approximately 12% seen only once. Clones ranked in the top ten supply about 0.5% of the sample.

Here V drops 5 bases and J drops 4 bases, and the junction holds 17 bases not matched to any gene. CDR3 length: 18 amino acids, cysteine to phenylalanine. CDR3 DNA only is kept here, 54 bases in frame from base 1. CDR1 and CDR2, per the germline V gene (reference sequence), are SGHAT and FQDESV. The origin of this receptor is a male donor with ankylosing spondylitis. Sequenced: blood, either unsorted or a sorted T cell fraction (not recorded which). The sequence joins TRBV11-1 to TRBJ2-3, with TRBD2 identical over 8 junction bases. The CDR3 has the sequence CASSAGGGSAGAPDTQYF. The bases read TGTGCCAGCAGCGCAGGCGGGGGTTCAGCGGGAGCCCCAGATACGCAGTATTTT.